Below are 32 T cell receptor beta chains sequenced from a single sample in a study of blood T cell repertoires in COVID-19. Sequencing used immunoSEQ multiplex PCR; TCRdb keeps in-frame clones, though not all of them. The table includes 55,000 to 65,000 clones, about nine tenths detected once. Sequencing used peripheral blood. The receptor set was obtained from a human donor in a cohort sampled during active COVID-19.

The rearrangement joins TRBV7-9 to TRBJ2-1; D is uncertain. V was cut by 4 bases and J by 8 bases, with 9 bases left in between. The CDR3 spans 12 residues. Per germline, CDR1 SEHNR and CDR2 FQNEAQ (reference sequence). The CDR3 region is CASSYQVYEQFF. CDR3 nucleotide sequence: TGTGCCAGCAGCTATCAGGTATATGAGCAGTTCTTC. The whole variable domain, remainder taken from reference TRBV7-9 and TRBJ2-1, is DTGVSQNPRHKITKRGQNVTFRCDPISEHNRLYWYRQTLGQGPEFLTYFQNEAQLEKSRLLSDRFSAERPKGSFSTLEIQRTEQGDSAMYLCASSYQVYEQFFGPGTRLTVL.

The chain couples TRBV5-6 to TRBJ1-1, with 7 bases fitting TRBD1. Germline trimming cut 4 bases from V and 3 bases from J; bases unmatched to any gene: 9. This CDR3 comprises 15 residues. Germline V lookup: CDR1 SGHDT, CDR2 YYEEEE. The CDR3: CASSQDRVLDTEAFF. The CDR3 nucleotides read TGTGCCAGCAGCCAAGACAGGGTTTTAGACACTGAAGCTTTCTTT.

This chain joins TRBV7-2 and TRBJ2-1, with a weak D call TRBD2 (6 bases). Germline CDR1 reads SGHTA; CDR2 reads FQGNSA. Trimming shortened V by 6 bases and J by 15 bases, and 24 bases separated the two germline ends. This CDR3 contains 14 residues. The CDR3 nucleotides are TGTGCCAGCAGGCGACCCGGGGGTCAGGTAAGGTTGTTCTTC. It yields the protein CASRRPGGQVRLFF.

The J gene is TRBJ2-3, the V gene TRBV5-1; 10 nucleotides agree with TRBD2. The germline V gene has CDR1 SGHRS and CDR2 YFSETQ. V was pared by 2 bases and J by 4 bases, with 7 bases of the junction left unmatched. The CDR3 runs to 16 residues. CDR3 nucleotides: TGCGCCAGCAGCTTCGGGACTAGCGATCCCGCAGATACGCAGTATTTT. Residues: CASSFGTSDPADTQYF.

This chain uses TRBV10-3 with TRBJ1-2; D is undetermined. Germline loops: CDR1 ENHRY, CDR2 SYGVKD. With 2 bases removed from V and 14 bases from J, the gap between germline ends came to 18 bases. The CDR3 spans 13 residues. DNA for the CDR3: TGTGCCATCAGTGAGACACCCGGACGGCGGGATACCTTC. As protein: CAISETPGRRDTF.

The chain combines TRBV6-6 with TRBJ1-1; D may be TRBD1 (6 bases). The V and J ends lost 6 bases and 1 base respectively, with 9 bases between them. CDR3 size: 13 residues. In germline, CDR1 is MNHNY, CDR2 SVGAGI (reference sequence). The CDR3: CASSQQGNTEAFF. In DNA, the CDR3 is TGTGCCAGCAGCCAACAGGGGAACACTGAAGCTTTCTTT.

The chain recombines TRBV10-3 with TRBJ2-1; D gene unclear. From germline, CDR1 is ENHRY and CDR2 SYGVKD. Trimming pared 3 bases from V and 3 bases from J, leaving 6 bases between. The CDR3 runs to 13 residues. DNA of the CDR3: TGTGCCATCAGTGAATCGGGCTACAATGAGCAGTTCTTC. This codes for CAISESGYNEQFF.

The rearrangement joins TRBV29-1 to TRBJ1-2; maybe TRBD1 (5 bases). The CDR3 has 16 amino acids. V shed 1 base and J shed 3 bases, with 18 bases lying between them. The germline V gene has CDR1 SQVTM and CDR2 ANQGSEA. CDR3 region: CSVEVAGNTYHYGYTF. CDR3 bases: TGCAGCGTTGAAGTCGCAGGGAATACCTATCACTATGGCTACACCTTC.

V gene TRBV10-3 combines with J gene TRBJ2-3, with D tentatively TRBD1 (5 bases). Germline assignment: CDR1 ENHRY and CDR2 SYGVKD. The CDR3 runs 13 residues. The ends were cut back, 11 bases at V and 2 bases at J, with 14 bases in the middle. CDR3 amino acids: CAGRAGSTDTQYF. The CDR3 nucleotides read TGTGCCGGCAGGGCAGGGTCCACAGATACGCAGTATTTT.

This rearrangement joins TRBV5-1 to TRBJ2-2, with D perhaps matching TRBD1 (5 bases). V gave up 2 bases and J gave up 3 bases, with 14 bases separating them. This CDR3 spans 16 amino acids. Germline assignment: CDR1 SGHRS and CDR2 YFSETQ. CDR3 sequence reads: CASSFTGYPDTGELFF. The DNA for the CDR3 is TGCGCCAGCAGCTTCACAGGTTATCCGGACACCGGGGAGCTGTTTTTT.

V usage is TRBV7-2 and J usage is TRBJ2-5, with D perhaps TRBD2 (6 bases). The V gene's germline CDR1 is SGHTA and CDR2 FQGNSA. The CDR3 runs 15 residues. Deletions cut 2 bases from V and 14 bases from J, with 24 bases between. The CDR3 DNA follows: TGTGCCAGCAGCTTAATGCGGGGTGGGCGGGTACCGCCTTACTTC. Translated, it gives CASSLMRGGRVPPYF.

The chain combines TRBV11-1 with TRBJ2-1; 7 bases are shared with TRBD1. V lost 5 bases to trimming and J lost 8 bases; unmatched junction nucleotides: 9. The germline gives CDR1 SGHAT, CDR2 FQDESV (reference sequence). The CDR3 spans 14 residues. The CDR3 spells CASSHPTTGDEQFF. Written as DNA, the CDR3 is TGTGCCAGCAGCCACCCAACCACAGGGGATGAGCAGTTCTTC.

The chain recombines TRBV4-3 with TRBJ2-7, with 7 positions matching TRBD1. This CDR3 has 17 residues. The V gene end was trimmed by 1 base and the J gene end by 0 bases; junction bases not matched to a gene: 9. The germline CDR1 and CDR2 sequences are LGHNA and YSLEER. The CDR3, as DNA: TGCGCCAGCAGCCAAGTTCGTCTGGGACAGAGCTCCTACGAGCAGTACTTC. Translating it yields CASSQVRLGQSSYEQYF.

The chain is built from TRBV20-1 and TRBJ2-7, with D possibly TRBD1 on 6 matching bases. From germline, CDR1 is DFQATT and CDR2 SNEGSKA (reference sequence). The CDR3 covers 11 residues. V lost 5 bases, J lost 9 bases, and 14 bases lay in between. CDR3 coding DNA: TGCAGTGCTTGGAAGGACAGAGGGCAGTACTTC. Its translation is CSAWKDRGQYF.

CDR3 region: CASSYSRVKISNQPQHF. Here the CDR3 DNA reads TGTGCCAGCAGTTACTCAAGAGTTAAAATTAGCAATCAGCCCCAGCATTTT. This chain links TRBV6-2 or TRBV6-3 with TRBJ1-5; D remains ambiguous. Germline V lookup: CDR1 MNHEY, CDR2 SVGEGT. The V end lost 0 bases, the J end lost 0 bases, and 12 bases lay between the germline ends. The CDR3 totals 17 residues.

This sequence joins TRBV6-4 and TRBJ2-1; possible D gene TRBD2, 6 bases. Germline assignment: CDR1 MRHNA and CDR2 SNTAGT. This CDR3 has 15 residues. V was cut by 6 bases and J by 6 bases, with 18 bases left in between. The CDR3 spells CASSRDPGGVNEQFF. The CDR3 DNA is TGTGCCAGCAGCCGGGACCCCGGGGGTGTCAATGAGCAGTTCTTC.

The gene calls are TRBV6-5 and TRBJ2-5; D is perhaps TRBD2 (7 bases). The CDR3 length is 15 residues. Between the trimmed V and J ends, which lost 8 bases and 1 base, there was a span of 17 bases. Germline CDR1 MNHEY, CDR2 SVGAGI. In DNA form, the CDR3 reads TGTGCCAGCGCATACGGGGGGCGGAGCCAAGAGACCCAGTACTTC. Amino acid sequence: CASAYGGRSQETQYF.

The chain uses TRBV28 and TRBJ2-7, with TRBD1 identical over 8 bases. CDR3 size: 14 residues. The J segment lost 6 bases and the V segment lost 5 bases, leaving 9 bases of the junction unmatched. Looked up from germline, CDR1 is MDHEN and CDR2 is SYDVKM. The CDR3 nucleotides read TGTGCCAGCAGTGGACAGGGTGAGGGATCCGAGCAGTACTTC. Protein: CASSGQGEGSEQYF.

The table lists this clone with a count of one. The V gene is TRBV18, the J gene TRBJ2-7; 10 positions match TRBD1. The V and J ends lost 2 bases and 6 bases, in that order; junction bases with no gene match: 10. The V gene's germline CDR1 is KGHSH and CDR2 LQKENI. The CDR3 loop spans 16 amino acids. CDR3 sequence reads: CASSPMTGGLGGEQYF. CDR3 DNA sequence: TGTGCCAGCTCACCAATGACAGGGGGCTTGGGCGGCGAGCAGTACTTC.

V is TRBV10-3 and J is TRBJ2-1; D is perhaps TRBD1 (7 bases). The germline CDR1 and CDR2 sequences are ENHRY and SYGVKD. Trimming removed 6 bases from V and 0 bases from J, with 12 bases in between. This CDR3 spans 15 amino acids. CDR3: CAIRAGGNSYNEQFF. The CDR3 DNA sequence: TGTGCCATCAGAGCAGGGGGGAACTCCTACAATGAGCAGTTCTTC.

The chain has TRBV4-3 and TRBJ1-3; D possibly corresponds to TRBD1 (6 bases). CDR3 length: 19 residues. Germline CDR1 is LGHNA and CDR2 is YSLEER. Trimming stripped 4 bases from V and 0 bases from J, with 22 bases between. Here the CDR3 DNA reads TGCGCCAGCAGCCGCCATTACCCCCCAGGGGTCGACTCTGGAAACACCATATATTTT. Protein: CASSRHYPPGVDSGNTIYF.

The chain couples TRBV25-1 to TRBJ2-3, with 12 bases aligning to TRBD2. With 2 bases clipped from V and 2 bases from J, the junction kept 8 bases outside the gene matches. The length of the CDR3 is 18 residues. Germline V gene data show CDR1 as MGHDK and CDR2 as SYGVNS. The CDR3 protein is CASSETLLAGGLTDTQYF. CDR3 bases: TGTGCCAGCAGTGAAACCCTCCTAGCGGGGGGGCTCACAGATACGCAGTATTTT. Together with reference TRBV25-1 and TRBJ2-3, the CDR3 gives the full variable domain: EADIYQTPRYLVIGTGKKITLECSQTMGHDKMYWYQQDPGMELHLIHYSYGVNSTEKGDLSSESTVSRIRTEHFPLTLESARPSHTSQYLCASSETLLAGGLTDTQYFGPGTRLTVL.

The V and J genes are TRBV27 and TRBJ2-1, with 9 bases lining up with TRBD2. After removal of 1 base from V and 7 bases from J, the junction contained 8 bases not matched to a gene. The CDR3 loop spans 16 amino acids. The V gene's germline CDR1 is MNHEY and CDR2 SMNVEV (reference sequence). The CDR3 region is CASSLYGSGGSNEQFF. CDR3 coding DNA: TGTGCCAGCAGTTTATATGGTAGCGGGGGCTCTAATGAGCAGTTCTTC.

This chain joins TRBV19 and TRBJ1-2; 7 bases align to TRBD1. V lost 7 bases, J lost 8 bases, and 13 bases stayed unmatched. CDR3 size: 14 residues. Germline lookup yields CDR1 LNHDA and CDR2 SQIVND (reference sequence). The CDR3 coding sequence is TGTGCCAGTACCAGGGGGGACCTCCGTTCCGGCTACACCTTC. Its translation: CASTRGDLRSGYTF.

The CDR3 here is CASGKETLHFNNEQFF. The CDR3 region has the DNA TGTGCTAGTGGCAAAGAGACTCTCCACTTCAACAATGAGCAGTTCTTC. The chain carries TRBV12-5 and TRBJ2-1; D uncertain. The length of the CDR3 is 16 residues. Germline lookup yields CDR1 LGHNT and CDR2 FRNRAP. V lost 6 bases, J lost 5 bases, and 20 bases lay in between.

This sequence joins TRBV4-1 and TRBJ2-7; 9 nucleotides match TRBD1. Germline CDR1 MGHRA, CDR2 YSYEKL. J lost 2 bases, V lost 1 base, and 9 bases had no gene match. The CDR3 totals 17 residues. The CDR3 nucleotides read TGCGCCAGCAGCCAAGCAGGAGCCGGGACAGGGCCCTACGAGCAGTACTTC. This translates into CASSQAGAGTGPYEQYF.

The CDR3: CASSPVGGGGIYEQYF. Written as DNA, the CDR3 is TGTGCCAGCAGCCCTGTCGGGGGTGGGGGAATCTACGAGCAGTACTTC. The rearrangement joins TRBV25-1 to TRBJ2-7, with D possibly TRBD2 on 6 matching bases. Between the trimmed V and J ends, which lost 6 bases and 3 bases, there was a span of 21 bases. The germline gives CDR1 MGHDK, CDR2 SYGVNS. This CDR3 comprises 16 residues.

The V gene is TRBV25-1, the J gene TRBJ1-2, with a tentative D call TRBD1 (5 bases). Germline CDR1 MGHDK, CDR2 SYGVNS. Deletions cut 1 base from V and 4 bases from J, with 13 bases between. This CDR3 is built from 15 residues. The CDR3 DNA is TGTGCCAGCAGTGAATGGTCAGGGATGAGCTATGGCTACACCTTC. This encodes CASSEWSGMSYGYTF.

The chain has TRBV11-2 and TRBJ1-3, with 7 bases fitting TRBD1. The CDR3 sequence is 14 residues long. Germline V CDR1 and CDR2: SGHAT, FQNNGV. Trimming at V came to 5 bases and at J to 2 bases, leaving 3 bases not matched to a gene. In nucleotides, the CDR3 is TGTGCCAGCAGCCTGACAGGGACTGGAAACACCATATATTTT. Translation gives CASSLTGTGNTIYF.

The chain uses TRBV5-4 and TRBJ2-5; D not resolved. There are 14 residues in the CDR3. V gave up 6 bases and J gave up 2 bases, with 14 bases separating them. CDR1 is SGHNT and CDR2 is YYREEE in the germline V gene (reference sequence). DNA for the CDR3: TGTGCCAGCACCCCGCAGGCCAGGCAAGAGACCCAGTACTTC. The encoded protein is CASTPQARQETQYF.

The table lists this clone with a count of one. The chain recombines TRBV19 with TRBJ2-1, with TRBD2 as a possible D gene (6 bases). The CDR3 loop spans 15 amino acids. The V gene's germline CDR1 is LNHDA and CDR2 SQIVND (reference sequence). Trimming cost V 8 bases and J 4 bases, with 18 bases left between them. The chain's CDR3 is CASVRTAGTYNEQFF. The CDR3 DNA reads TGTGCCAGTGTCAGGACGGCAGGGACTTACAATGAGCAGTTCTTC.

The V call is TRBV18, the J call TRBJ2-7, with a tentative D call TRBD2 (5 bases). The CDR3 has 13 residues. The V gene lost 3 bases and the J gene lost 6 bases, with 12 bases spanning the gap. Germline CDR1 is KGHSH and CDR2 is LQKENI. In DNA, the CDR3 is TGTGCCAGCTCACCCGGGGATCAACGCGAGCAGTACTTC. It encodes CASSPGDQREQYF.